The rows below give T cell receptor beta chains drawn from one sample of a study of cytotoxic CD8 clonotypes in ibrutinib-treated CLL. Clones were read by immunoSEQ multiplex PCR, and TCRdb kept only the in-frame ones, dropping some. Of 40,000 or so clones listed, approximately 70% were seen once; the top ten hold 10%. The source was PBMCs, collected at disease progression, from a patient treated with ibrutinib. The source is a human donor with chronic lymphocytic leukemia. CDR3s include the opening cysteine and the closing phenylalanine or tryptophan. A D gene is named only where the DNA matches it firmly. The listing skips clone size in some rows; elsewhere it reads once, few, many or a size class.

DNA,CDR3,size,J,D,V
TGTGCCAGCAGTGGGACAGGTCACAATCAGCCCCAGCATTTT,CASSGTGHNQPQHF,-,TRBJ1-5,TRBD1,TRBV6-4
TGTGCCAGCAGGTCGGGGATCATCACAGGGGGCTACACCTTC,CASRSGIITGGYTF,-,TRBJ1-2,-,TRBV2
TGCGCCAGCAGCCAAGTCCCGCTGCTTAACTATGGCTACACCTTC,CASSQVPLLNYGYTF,-,TRBJ1-2,-,TRBV4-1
TGTGCCAGCAGTGACCTCAGGGGTAAAGAGACCCAGTACTTC,CASSDLRGKETQYF,-,TRBJ2-5,-,TRBV25-1
TGTGCCAGCAGCGCGCAAGCGGGGGGCGCCGATACGCAGTATTTT,CASSAQAGGADTQYF,few,TRBJ2-3,TRBD2,TRBV9
TGTGCCTGGAGTCCTCCTGGCTACACCTTC,CAWSPPGYTF,-,TRBJ1-2,-,TRBV30
TGTGCCTGGAGTGTGCAGGGATTCAACTATGGCTACACCTTC,CAWSVQGFNYGYTF,-,TRBJ1-2,-,TRBV30
TGTGCCAGCAGCAAACAGGGTACTGGAAACACCATATATTTT,CASSKQGTGNTIYF,-,TRBJ1-3,-,TRBV7-9
TGTGCCAGCAGTTTTTACAGGGGCCAAGAGACCCAGTACTTC,CASSFYRGQETQYF,-,TRBJ2-5,TRBD1,TRBV27
TGTGCCAGCAAGCTGCGGTTTATCTACGAGCAGTACTTC,CASKLRFIYEQYF,once,TRBJ2-7,-,TRBV2
TGCGCCAGCAGCTTGGGTAGCGGGGGGGCAGGCAATGAGCAGTTCTTC,CASSLGSGGAGNEQFF,-,TRBJ2-1,TRBD2,TRBV5-1
TGTGCCAGCAGCTTGGCCTCGGGGGCCTATGGCTACACCTTC,CASSLASGAYGYTF,few,TRBJ1-2,-,TRBV5-4
TGCGCCAGCAGCTCCTCTAGCGGCTGGAACACCGGGGAGCTGTTTTTT,CASSSSSGWNTGELFF,few,TRBJ2-2,TRBD2,TRBV5-1
TGTGCCAGCAGCTTGGGGAGCAGAGCTAATGAAAAACTGTTTTTT,CASSLGSRANEKLFF,-,TRBJ1-4,-,TRBV27
TGCGCCAGCAGCTCAAGACTAGCGGGGGACGGGGAGCTGTTTTTT,CASSSRLAGDGELFF,-,TRBJ2-2,TRBD2,TRBV5-1
TGCGCCAGCAGCAGGGACAATGAGCAGTTCTTC,CASSRDNEQFF,few,TRBJ2-1,-,TRBV10-1
TGCAGCGTTGGTGAGAGGGGAAACTATGGCTACACCTTC,CSVGERGNYGYTF,-,TRBJ1-2,-,TRBV29-1
TGTGCCAGTAGTGACAGGGGAGGGTTTATCGGTCAGCCCCAGCATTTT,CASSDRGGFIGQPQHF,-,TRBJ1-5,TRBD1,TRBV19
TGCGCCAGCAGCCTCGCCACTTCGGATACGCAGTATTTT,CASSLATSDTQYF,-,TRBJ2-3,-,TRBV4-1
TGTGCCAGCAGCTTCTGGAGGGTAGCAACTAATGAAAAACTGTTTTTT,CASSFWRVATNEKLFF,-,TRBJ1-4,-,TRBV7-9
TGTGCCAGCAGTGAAGCGTTCTCTGGCAATCAGCCCCAGCATTTT,CASSEAFSGNQPQHF,few,TRBJ1-5,-,TRBV2
TGCGCCAGCAGCCAAGAAGGGACTAGCGGGGAGACCCAGTACTTC,CASSQEGTSGETQYF,-,TRBJ2-5,TRBD2,TRBV4-1
TGCGCCAGCAGCTTCGAGACTAGCGGGATAGGGGCCCAGTACTTC,CASSFETSGIGAQYF,-,TRBJ2-5,TRBD2,TRBV5-1
TGTGCCAGTAGCAAAATTACAGGGGGCGCGGCCACTGAAGCTTTCTTT,CASSKITGGAATEAFF,-,TRBJ1-1,TRBD1,TRBV19
TGCGCCAGCAGCCAAGAAGGTCCCCGGTCCTACGAGCAGTACTTC,CASSQEGPRSYEQYF,-,TRBJ2-7,-,TRBV4-1
TGTGCCTGGATCTCTTCGAGACCACGAAGCGGGGAGACCCAGTACTTC,CAWISSRPRSGETQYF,once,TRBJ2-5,-,TRBV30
TGTGCCAGTGGGACAGGAGCCCTCCGGGAGACCCAGTACTTC,CASGTGALRETQYF,-,TRBJ2-5,TRBD1,TRBV7-9
TGTGCCACCAGCAGGGGGGACTGGGACAATGAGCAGTTCTTC,CATSRGDWDNEQFF,-,TRBJ2-1,-,TRBV15
TGTGCCAGCAGTGATGAGCGGGAGGGATCCTACGAGCAGTACTTC,CASSDEREGSYEQYF,few,TRBJ2-7,TRBD2,TRBV2
TGTGCCAGCAGTCCTGGACAGGCAGGGCTGGCTTTCTTT,CASSPGQAGLAFF,few,TRBJ1-1,TRBD1,TRBV28
TGTGCCAGCAGTTACTCAATTCTAGGGGACACTGAAGCTTTCTTT,CASSYSILGDTEAFF,-,TRBJ1-1,-,TRBV6-5
TGCGCCAGCAGCCCGATAGCGGGAGGCTACAATGAGCAGTTCTTC,CASSPIAGGYNEQFF,-,TRBJ2-1,TRBD2,TRBV5-1
TGTGCCAGCAGCGTAGAGGAAAGGGGGCATCCTCAAATCGAAGCTTTCTTT,CASSVEERGHPQIEAFF,-,TRBJ1-1,TRBD1,TRBV9
TGCGCCAGCAGCCAAGAAGTCGGAGGTTTCGAGACCCAGTACTTC,CASSQEVGGFETQYF,-,TRBJ2-5,-,TRBV4-1
TGCGCCAGCAGCTTGTACAGTTCCTACAATGAGCAGTTCTTC,CASSLYSSYNEQFF,-,TRBJ2-1,-,TRBV5-1
TGTGCCAGCAGCGACAGGCTAGCGGGAGGGGACAATGAGCAGTTCTTC,CASSDRLAGGDNEQFF,-,TRBJ2-1,TRBD2,TRBV7-8
TGCGCCAGCAGCCAAGACGTGGGGTACAATGAGCAGTTCTTC,CASSQDVGYNEQFF,-,TRBJ2-1,-,TRBV4-1
TGTGCTAGCAGCTTAAGGAGCGGGGGGCCCTATGACGAGCAGTACTTC,CASSLRSGGPYDEQYF,-,TRBJ2-7,TRBD2,TRBV7-7
TGTGCCAGCACCAGACAGGGTTTTACAGATACGCAGTATTTT,CASTRQGFTDTQYF,-,TRBJ2-3,TRBD1,TRBV28
TGTGCCAGCAGCCTAGCAGGGTTGAACACCATATATTTT,CASSLAGLNTIYF,-,TRBJ1-3,-,TRBV7-9
TGTGCCAGCAGCCTTGACGGGGCAACTAATGAAAAACTGTTTTTT,CASSLDGATNEKLFF,-,TRBJ1-4,-,TRBV7-9
TGTGCCTTCGACAGGGGAGGAACCACTGAAGCTTTCTTT,CAFDRGGTTEAFF,-,TRBJ1-1,TRBD1,TRBV30
TGTGCCAGCAGTGAAGGGAGCGGGGCCTACGTGGATACGCAGTATTTT,CASSEGSGAYVDTQYF,-,TRBJ2-3,TRBD2,TRBV6-1
TGTGCCAGCTCACCACAATCCGGGACAGGGGTCGCTTTCTTT,CASSPQSGTGVAFF,-,TRBJ1-1,TRBD1,TRBV18
TGTGCCACCATGAAGACGGGCTTGAACACTGAAGCTTTCTTT,CATMKTGLNTEAFF,-,TRBJ1-1,-,TRBV27
TGTGCCAGCAGTGAAGCTAGGCCGGTCTATGGCTACACCTTC,CASSEARPVYGYTF,-,TRBJ1-2,-,TRBV6-1
TGTGCCAGCAGGCTCTCAGCGGGGGCGGATACGCAGTATTTT,CASRLSAGADTQYF,-,TRBJ2-3,TRBD2,TRBV27
TGTGCCAGCAGTTCCCAGGATGCTCCCCGGACCGGCTACACCTTC,CASSSQDAPRTGYTF,-,TRBJ1-2,-,TRBV6-1